This section outlines one T cell receptor (beta chain) sequence together with its context. Mismatch with germline at one junction end may stem from a read error. These data belong to a study of blood T cell repertoires in COVID-19. Overall study context: Sites across the United States, Italy and Spain contributed samples from acute and convalescent COVID-19. T cells, B-cell-depleted T cells, or PBMCs supplied cDNA or gDNA.

Per the authors' pipeline: From reference gene primer amplification, estimates of nucleated cell counts were derived. Profiled with immunoSEQ multiplex PCR; TCRdb holds only in-frame clones, not every one. D and trimming were read from the DNA, whereas the V and J calls and clone size are those reported in that table. The repertoire holds some 240,000 clones, 80% to 90% seen once, with around 7% in the top ten. Germline-derived CDR1 and CDR2 are SQVTM and ANQGSEA. This CDR3 comprises 13 residues. V and J are TRBV29-1 and TRBJ1-1; 7 bases align to TRBD1. This receptor was identified in an elderly woman with COVID-19, enrolled during active disease. Sequences were obtained from peripheral blood. The CDR3 DNA is TGCAGCGTTGAGAGGGGGCAGGGGGAAGGGCGGTCTTTT. Its protein is CSVERGQGEGRSF.